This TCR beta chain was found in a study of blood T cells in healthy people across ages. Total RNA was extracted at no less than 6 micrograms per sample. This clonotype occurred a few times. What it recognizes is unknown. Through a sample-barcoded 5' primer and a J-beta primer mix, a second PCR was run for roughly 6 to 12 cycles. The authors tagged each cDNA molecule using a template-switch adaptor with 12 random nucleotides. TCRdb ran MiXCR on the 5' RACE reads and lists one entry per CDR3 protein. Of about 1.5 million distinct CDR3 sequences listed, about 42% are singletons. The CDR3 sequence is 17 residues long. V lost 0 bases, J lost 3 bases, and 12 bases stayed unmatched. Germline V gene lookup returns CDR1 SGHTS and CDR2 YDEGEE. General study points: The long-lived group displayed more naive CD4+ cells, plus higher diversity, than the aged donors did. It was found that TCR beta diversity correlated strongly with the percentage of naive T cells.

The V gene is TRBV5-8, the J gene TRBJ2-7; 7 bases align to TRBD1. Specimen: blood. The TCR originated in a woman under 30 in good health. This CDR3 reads CASSLVDRAFTVYEQYF. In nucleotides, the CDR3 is TGTGCCAGCAGCTTGGTAGACAGGGCTTTTACAGTCTACGAGCAGTACTTC.